Described below is a single T cell receptor (beta chain) sequence and its context. Its antigen is not identified. The data were taken from a study of T cell responses to AZD1222 COVID-19 vaccine. Broader study findings: Regions 160-218 and 743-854 dominated among vaccine-associated CD4 TCRs spanning spike. AZD1222 recipients seropositive at baseline numbered only 5 or 6.

The protocol was immunoSEQ multiplex PCR, while the TCRdb copy is restricted to in-frame clones and leaves out a portion. The data show 250,000 to 300,000 clones, approximately 94% seen once. The CDR3 has 18 residues. In germline, CDR1 is SGHDT, CDR2 YYEEEE. The ends were cut back, 0 bases at V and 0 bases at J, with 13 bases in the middle. Specimen: peripheral blood, collected 28 days after the second AZD1222 dose. The clonotype comes from an adult who received the AZD1222 COVID-19 vaccine. V usage is TRBV5-6 and J usage is TRBJ1-6; D gene ambiguous. CDR3 region: CASSLEVGGSSYNSPLHF. DNA for the CDR3: TGTGCCAGCAGCTTGGAGGTGGGCGGAAGCTCCTATAATTCACCCCTCCACTTT.